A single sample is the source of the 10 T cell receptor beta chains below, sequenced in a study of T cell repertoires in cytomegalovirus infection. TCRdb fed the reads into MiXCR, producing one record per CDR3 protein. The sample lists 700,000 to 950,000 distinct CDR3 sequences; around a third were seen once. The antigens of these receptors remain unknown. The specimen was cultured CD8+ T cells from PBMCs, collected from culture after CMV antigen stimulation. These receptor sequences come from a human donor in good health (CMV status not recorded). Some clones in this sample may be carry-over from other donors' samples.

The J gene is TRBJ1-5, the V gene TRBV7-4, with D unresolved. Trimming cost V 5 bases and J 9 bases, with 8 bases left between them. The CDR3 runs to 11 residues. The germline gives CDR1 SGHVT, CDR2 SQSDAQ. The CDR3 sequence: CASSPLRPQHF. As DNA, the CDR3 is TGTGCCAGCAGCCCTTTACGGCCCCAGCATTTT.

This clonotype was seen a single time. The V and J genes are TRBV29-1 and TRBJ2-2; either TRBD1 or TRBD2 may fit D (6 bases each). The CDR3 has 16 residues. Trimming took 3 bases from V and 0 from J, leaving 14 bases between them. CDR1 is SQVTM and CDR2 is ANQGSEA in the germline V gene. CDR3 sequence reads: CSVERGRGPNTGELFF. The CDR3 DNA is TGCAGCGTTGAGCGTGGTCGGGGGCCGAACACCGGGGAGCTGTTTTTT.

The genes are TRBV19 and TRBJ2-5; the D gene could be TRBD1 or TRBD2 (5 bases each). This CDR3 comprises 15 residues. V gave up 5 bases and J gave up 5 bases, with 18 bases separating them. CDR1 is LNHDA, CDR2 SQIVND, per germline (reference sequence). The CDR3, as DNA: TGTGCCAGTAGTCCTGAGGGACGGGGTTGGGAGACCCAGTACTTC. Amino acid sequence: CASSPEGRGWETQYF.

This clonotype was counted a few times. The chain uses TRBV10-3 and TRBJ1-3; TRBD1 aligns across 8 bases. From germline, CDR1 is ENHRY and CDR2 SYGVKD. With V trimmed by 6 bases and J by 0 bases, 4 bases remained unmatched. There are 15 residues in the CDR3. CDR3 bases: TGTGCCATCAGAGGGACAGGCTACTCTGGAAACACCATATATTTT. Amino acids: CAIRGTGYSGNTIYF.

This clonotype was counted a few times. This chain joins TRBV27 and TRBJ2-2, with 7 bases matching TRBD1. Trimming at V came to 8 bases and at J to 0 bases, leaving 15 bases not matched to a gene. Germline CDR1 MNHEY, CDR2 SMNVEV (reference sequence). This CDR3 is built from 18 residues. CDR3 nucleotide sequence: TGTGCCAGCGGACCAGGGGGTGCAGGGCCCACGAACACCGGGGAGCTGTTTTTT. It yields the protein CASGPGGAGPTNTGELFF.

CDR3 sequence reads: CASTIKADGELFF. The CDR3 region has the DNA TGTGCCAGCACCATTAAAGCGGACGGGGAGCTGTTTTTT. The genes are TRBV7-9 and TRBJ2-2; TRBD2 is a possible D gene (5 bases). The germline V gene encodes CDR1 SEHNR and CDR2 FQNEAQ (reference sequence). V gave up 7 bases and J gave up 7 bases, with 13 bases separating them. The CDR3 totals 13 residues.

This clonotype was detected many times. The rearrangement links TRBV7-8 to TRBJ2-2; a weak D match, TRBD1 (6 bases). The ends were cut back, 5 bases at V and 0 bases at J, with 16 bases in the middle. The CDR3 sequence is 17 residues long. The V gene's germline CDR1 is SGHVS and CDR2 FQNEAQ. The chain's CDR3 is CASSRKGDIPNTGELFF. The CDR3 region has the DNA TGTGCCAGCAGCCGTAAAGGGGACATACCGAACACCGGGGAGCTGTTTTTT.

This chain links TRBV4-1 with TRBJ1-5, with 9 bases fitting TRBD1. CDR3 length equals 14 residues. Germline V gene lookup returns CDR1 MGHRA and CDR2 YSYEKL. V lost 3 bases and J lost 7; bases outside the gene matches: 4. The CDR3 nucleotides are TGCGCCAGCAGCCATCCGGGACAGGGACAGCCCCAGCATTTT. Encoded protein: CASSHPGQGQPQHF.

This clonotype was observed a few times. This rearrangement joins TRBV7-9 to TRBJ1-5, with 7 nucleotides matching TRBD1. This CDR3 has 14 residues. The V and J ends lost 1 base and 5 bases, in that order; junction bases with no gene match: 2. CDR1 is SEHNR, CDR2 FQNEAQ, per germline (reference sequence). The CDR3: CASSLGDSYQPQHF. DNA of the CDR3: TGTGCCAGCAGCTTAGGGGACAGCTATCAGCCCCAGCATTTT. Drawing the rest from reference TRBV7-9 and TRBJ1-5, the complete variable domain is DTGVSQNPRHKITKRGQNVTFRCDPISEHNRLYWYRQTLGQGPEFLTYFQNEAQLEKSRLLSDRFSAERPKGSFSTLEIQRTEQGDSAMYLCASSLGDSYQPQHFGDGTRLSIL.

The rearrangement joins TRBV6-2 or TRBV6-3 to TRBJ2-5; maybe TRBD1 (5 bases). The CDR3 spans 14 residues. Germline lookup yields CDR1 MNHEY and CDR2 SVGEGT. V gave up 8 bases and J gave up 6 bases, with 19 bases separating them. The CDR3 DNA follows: TGTGCCAGCTGCCCTAGTCCAGGGAAGAAGACCCAGTACTTC. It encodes CASCPSPGKKTQYF.